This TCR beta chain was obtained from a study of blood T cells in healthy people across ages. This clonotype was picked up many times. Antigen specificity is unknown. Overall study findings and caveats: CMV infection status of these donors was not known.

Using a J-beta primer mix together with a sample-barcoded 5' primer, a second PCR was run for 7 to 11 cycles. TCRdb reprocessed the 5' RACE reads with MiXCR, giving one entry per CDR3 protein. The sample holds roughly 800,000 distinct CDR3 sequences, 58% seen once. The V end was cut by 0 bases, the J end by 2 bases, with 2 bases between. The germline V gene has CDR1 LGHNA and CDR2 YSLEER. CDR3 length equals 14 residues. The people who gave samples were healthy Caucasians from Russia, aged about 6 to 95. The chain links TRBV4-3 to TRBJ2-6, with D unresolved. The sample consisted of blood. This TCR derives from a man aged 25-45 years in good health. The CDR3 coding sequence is TGCGCCAGCAGCCAAGAGACTGGGGCCAACGTCCTGACTTTC. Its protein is CASSQETGANVLTF.